This passage covers 9 T cell receptor beta chains from one sample sequenced in a study of metastatic and nonmetastatic thyroid tumors. No treatment had been given to any patient before thyroid surgery. TCRdb re-processed the PCR reads through MiXCR. The data show over 35,000 clones, less than 20% seen once. Sequences were obtained from tumor tissue. Receptors were obtained from a female donor with papillary thyroid cancer or a benign thyroid nodule (not recorded which). Some clones in this sample may be carry-over from other donors' samples.

This clone occurred many times. The chain combines TRBV7-2 with TRBJ1-1; D gene uncertain. Germline V gene sequence: CDR1 SGHTA, CDR2 FQGNSA. CDR3 length: 13 amino acids. The germline V and J ends were trimmed by 5 bases and 1 base, with 8 bases remaining between them. As DNA, the CDR3 is TGTGCCAGCAGCCTATCTGCGAACACTGAAGCTTTCTTT. Translating it yields CASSLSANTEAFF.

About this clone: The same CDR3 is also encoded by other DNA sequences in this sample. The rearrangement uses TRBV5-4 and TRBJ2-1, with TRBD2 identical over 9 bases. V lost 2 bases and J lost 8; bases outside the gene matches: 8. The CDR3 length is 15 residues. The germline CDR1 and CDR2 sequences are SGHNT and YYREEE (reference sequence). Here the CDR3 reads CASSFVLAGAHEQFF. CDR3 DNA sequence: TGTGCCAGCAGCTTTGTATTAGCGGGAGCCCATGAGCAGTTCTTC. Filled out from reference TRBV5-4 and TRBJ2-1, the complete variable domain reads ETGVTQSPTHLIKTRGQQVTLRCSSQSGHNTVSWYQQALGQGPQFIFQYYREEENGRGNFPPRFSGLQFPNYSSELNVNALELDDSALYLCASSFVLAGAHEQFFGPGTRLTVL.

The table lists this clone with many counts. The rearrangement joins TRBV12-3 or TRBV12-4 to TRBJ1-1; tentative D call: TRBD1 (5 bases). This CDR3 is 12 amino acids long. V gave up 10 bases and J gave up 4 bases, with 13 bases separating them. In DNA form, the CDR3 reads TGTGCCATCGCGACTGGGGGCACTGAAGCTTTCTTT. This codes for CAIATGGTEAFF.

This clone was recorded at least ten times. The CDR3 protein is CASSQSPGSYEQYF. The DNA for the CDR3 is TGCGCCAGCAGCCAGTCCCCAGGGAGCTACGAGCAGTACTTC. The chain employs TRBV4-3 and TRBJ2-7, with D perhaps being TRBD1 or TRBD2 (5 bases each). The CDR3 length is 14 residues. Germline-derived CDR1 and CDR2 are LGHNA and YSLEER. The ends were cut back, 3 bases at V and 3 bases at J, with 12 bases in the middle.

This clone was detected ten times or more. This sequence joins TRBV11-1 and TRBJ2-7, with 8 positions matching TRBD1. From germline, CDR1 is SGHAT and CDR2 FQDESV (reference sequence). V was clipped by 4 bases and J by 6 bases; unmatched bases: 14. This CDR3 region has 16 residues. The CDR3 DNA follows: TGTGCCAGCAGCTCCGGACAGGGAGGAGTGTACGGCGAGCAGTACTTC. This codes for CASSSGQGGVYGEQYF.

As for this clone: This clone may be a read error of a much larger clone one base away. This same CDR3 is encoded by further DNA sequences in the sample. This chain joins TRBV28 and TRBJ1-5; TRBD1 aligns across 8 bases. This CDR3 is 17 amino acids long. Per the germline V gene, CDR1 is MDHEN and CDR2 is SYDVKM. Losses at the gene ends were 8 bases for V and 4 bases for J; bases not matched to a gene: 16. The CDR3 coding sequence is TGTGCCAGCTGGATTGGGACAGGCCTCGGGGTTAATCAGCCCCAGCATTTT. This gives the protein CASWIGTGLGVNQPQHF.

This clone was counted ten times or more. The chain employs TRBV5-1 and TRBJ2-7; D perhaps matches TRBD1 (6 bases). The length of the CDR3 is 17 residues. The V end lost 1 base, the J end lost 2 bases, and 19 bases lay between the germline ends. The germline V gene encodes CDR1 SGHRS and CDR2 YFSETQ. CDR3 nucleotides: TGCGCCAGCAGCTTGTGGGGCTACAGGGTATCACCCTACGAGCAGTACTTC. It yields the protein CASSLWGYRVSPYEQYF.

There are many counts of this clone. This chain joins TRBV12-3 or TRBV12-4 and TRBJ2-7, with D perhaps assigned TRBD1 or TRBD2 (5 bases each). Trimming shortened V by 4 bases and J by 5 bases, and 21 bases separated the two germline ends. The CDR3 totals 16 residues. The CDR3 region has the DNA TGTGCCAGCAGTTCTCCGGGGACGGCCTCGAAGGACGAGCAGTACTTC. This translates into CASSSPGTASKDEQYF.

This clone was picked up many times. This same CDR3 is encoded by further DNA sequences in the sample. The chain combines TRBV29-1 with TRBJ1-1; D not resolved. Deletions cut 6 bases from V and 4 bases from J, with 18 bases between. CDR1 and CDR2 (germline): SQVTM, ANQGSEA. The length of the CDR3 is 14 residues. CDR3 sequence: CSVRIDRAFTEAFF. CDR3 DNA sequence: TGCAGCGTACGGATAGATAGGGCCTTCACTGAAGCTTTCTTT.